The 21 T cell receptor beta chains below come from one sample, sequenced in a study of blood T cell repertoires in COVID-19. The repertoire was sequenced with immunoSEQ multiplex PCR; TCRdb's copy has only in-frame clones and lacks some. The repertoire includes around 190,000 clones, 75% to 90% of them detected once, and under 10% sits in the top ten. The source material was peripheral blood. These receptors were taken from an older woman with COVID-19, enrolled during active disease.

The CDR3 nucleotides are TGTGCCAGCAGGGGGCAGGCGAACACTGAAGCTTTCTTT. It specifies CASRGQANTEAFF. The chain couples TRBV12-3 or TRBV12-4 to TRBJ1-1; the D gene is possibly TRBD1 (5 bases). The CDR3 has 13 residues. The V end lost 6 bases, the J end lost 1 base, and 9 bases lay between the germline ends.

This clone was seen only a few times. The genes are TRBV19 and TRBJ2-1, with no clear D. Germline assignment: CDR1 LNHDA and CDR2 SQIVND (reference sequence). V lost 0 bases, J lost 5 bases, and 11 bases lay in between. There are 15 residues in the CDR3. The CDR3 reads CASSIDPAPNNEQFF. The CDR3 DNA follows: TGTGCCAGTAGTATAGATCCAGCGCCCAACAATGAGCAGTTCTTC.

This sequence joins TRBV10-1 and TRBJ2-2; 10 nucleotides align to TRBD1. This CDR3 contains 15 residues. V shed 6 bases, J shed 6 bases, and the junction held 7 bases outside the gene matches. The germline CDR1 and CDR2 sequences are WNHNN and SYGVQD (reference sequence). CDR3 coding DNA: TGCGCCAGCAGATCCGGGACAGGGGAATCCGGGGAGCTGTTTTTT. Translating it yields CASRSGTGESGELFF.

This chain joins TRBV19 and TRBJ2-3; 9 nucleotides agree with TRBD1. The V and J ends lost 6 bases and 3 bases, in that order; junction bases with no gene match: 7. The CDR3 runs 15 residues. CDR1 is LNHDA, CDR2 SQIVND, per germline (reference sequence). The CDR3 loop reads CASRNQGTGTDTQYF. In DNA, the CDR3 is TGTGCCAGTAGGAACCAGGGGACAGGGACAGATACGCAGTATTTT.

The CDR3 nucleotides are TGCGCCAGCAGCCAAAAGATCGGCACCGGGGAGCTGTTTTTT. Encoded protein: CASSQKIGTGELFF. The gene calls are TRBV4-3 and TRBJ2-2; no firm D call. Per germline, CDR1 LGHNA and CDR2 YSLEER. Trimming removed 2 bases at V and 4 bases at J, with 8 bases between. The CDR3 has 14 residues.

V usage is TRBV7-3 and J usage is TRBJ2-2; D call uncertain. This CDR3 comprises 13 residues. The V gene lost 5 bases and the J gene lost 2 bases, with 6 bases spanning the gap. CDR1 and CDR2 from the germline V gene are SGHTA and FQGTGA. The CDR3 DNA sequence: TGTGCCAGCAGCATGAGAAACACCGGGGAGCTGTTTTTT. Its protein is CASSMRNTGELFF.

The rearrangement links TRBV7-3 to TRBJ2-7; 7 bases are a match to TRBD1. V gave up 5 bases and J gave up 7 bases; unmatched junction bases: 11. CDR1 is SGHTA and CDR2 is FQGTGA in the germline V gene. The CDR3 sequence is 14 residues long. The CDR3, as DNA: TGTGCCAGCAGCCCCCGTCACGGGACAGATGAGCAGTACTTC. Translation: CASSPRHGTDEQYF.

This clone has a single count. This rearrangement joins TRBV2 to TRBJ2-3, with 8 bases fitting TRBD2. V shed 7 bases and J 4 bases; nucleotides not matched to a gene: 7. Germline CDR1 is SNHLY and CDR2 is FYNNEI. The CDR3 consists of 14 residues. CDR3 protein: CASTLPGLADTQYF. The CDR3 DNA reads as TGTGCCAGCACCCTACCGGGACTAGCAGATACGCAGTATTTT.

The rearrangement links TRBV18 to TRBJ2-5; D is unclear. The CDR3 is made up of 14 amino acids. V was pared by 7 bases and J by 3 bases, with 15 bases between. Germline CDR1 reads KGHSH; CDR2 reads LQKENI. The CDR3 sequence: CASYAAVGKETQYF. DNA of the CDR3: TGTGCCAGCTACGCGGCCGTTGGAAAAGAGACCCAGTACTTC.

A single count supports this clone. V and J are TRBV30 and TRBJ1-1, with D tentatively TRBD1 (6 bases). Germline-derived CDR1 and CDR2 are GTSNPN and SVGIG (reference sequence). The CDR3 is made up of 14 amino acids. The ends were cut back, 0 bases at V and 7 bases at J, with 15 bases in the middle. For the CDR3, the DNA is TGTGCCTGGAGTGTTTTGGCGGGGGCAGGTGAAGCTTTCTTT. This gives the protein CAWSVLAGAGEAFF. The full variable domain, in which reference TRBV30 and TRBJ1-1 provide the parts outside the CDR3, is SQTIHQWPATLVQPVGSPLSLECTVEGTSNPNLYWYRQAAGRGLQLLFYSVGIGQISSEVPQNLSASRPQDRQFILSSKKLLLSDSGFYLCAWSVLAGAGEAFFGQGTRLTVV.

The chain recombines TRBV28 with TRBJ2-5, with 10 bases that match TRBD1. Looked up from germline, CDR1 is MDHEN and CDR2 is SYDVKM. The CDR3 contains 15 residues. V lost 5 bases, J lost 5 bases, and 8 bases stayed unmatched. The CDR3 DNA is TGTGCCAGCAGTCCCCGACAGGGGGCAGGGGAGACCCAGTACTTC. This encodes CASSPRQGAGETQYF.

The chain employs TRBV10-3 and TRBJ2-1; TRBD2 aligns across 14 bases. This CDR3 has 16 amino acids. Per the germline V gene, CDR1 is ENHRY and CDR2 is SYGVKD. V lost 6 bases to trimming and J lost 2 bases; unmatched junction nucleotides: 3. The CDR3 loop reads CAISGTSGSTYNEQFF. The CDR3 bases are TGTGCCATCAGCGGGACTAGCGGGAGTACCTACAATGAGCAGTTCTTC.

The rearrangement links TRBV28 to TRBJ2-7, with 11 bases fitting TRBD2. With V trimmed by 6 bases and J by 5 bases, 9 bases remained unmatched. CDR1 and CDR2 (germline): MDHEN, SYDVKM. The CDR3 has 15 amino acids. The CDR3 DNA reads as TGTGCCAGCAGGAACCCTAGCGGGAGGTTCAACGAGCAGTACTTC. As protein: CASRNPSGRFNEQYF.

The CDR3 DNA reads as TGCGCCAGCAGTGATATTAGTAGGGCCGGGGGAACCGGGGAGCTGTTTTTT. This translates into CASSDISRAGGTGELFF. V usage is TRBV10-1 and J usage is TRBJ2-2; D may be TRBD2 (6 bases). CDR1 and CDR2 from the germline V gene are WNHNN and SYGVQD (reference sequence). This CDR3 region has 17 residues. The V gene lost 3 bases and the J gene lost 5 bases, with 19 bases spanning the gap.

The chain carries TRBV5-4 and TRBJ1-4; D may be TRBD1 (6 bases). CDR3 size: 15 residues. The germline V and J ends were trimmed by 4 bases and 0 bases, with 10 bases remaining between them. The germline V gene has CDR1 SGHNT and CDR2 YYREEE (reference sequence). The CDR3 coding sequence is TGTGCCAGCAGCCAGACAGGAGCAACTAATGAAAAACTGTTTTTT. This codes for CASSQTGATNEKLFF.

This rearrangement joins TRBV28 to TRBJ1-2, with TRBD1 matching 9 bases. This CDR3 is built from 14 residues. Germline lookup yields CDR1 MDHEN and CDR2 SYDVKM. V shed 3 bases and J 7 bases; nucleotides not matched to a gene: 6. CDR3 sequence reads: CASSFRDRVIGYTF. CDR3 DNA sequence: TGTGCCAGCAGTTTTAGGGACAGGGTAATTGGCTACACCTTC.

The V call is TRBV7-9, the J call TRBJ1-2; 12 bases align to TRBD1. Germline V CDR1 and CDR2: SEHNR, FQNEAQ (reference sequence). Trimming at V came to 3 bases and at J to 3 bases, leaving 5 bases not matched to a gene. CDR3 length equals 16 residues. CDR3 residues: CASSFGTGGEHYGYTF. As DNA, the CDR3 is TGTGCCAGCAGCTTTGGGACAGGGGGCGAGCACTATGGCTACACCTTC.

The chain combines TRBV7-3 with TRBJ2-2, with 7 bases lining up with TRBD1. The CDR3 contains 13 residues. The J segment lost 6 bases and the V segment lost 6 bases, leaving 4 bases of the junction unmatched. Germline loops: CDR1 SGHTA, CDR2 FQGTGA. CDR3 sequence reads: CASSVDRAGELFF. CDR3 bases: TGTGCCAGCAGTGTCGACAGGGCCGGGGAGCTGTTTTTT.

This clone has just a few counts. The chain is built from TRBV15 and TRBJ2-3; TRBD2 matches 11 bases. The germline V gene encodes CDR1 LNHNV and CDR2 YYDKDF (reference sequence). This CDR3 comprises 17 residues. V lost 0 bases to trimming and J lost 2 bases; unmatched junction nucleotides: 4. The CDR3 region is CATSRDRTSGFTDTQYF. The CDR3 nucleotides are TGTGCCACCAGCAGAGATAGGACTAGCGGGTTCACAGATACGCAGTATTTT. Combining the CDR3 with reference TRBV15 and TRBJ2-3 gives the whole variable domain DAMVIQNPRYQVTQFGKPVTLSCSQTLNHNVMYWYQQKSSQAPKLLFHYYDKDFNNEADTPDNFQSRRPNTSFCFLDIRSPGLGDTAMYLCATSRDRTSGFTDTQYFGPGTRLTVL.

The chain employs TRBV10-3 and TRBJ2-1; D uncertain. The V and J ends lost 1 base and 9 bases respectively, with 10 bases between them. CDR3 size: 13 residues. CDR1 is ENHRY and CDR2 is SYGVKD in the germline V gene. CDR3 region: CAISEYRAGEQFF. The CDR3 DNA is TGTGCCATCAGTGAGTATCGAGCAGGTGAGCAGTTCTTC.

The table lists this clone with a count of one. The CDR3 bases are TGCGCCAGCAGCCGAGACAGGGGCACCGGGGAGCTGTTTTTT. This codes for CASSRDRGTGELFF. This chain uses TRBV5-1 with TRBJ2-2, with 8 bases identical to TRBD1. This CDR3 is built from 14 residues. J lost 4 bases, V lost 4 bases, and 3 bases had no gene match. Germline assignment: CDR1 SGHRS and CDR2 YFSETQ.